In this sample, the clone carrying this T cell receptor (beta chain) turned up many times. No progression to ophthalmopathy during 18 months of follow-up defined stable disease. Using RNA transcripts as the source, TCR beta CDR3 regions were amplified. A set of HTBI primers served as the primers for a first-round RT-PCR of the TCR CDR3. TCRdb itself ran the multiplex PCR reads through MiXCR, one entry per CDR3 protein. The data show more than 650,000 distinct CDR3 sequences, with less than 15% seen just once and 10% held by the top ten. The sample comes from a study of T cells in Graves' hyperthyroidism and ophthalmopathy. The overall study: Sampling of peripheral blood happened at initial diagnosis, prior to any treatment.

After removal of 2 bases from V and 0 bases from J, the junction contained 3 bases not matched to a gene. Germline V gene lookup returns CDR1 LGHDT and CDR2 YNNKEL (reference sequence). The CDR3 is 16 residues long. The chain uses TRBV3-1 and TRBJ2-1; 8 bases align to TRBD2. The receptor was isolated from a woman under 30 with Graves' hyperthyroidism. Sequenced sample: blood. CDR3 nucleotide sequence: TGTGCCAGCAGCCAAAATAGCGGGAACTCCTACAATGAGCAGTTCTTC. Its translation: CASSQNSGNSYNEQFF.